Presented here are 28 T cell receptor beta chains from one specimen sequenced in a study of T cells in localized non-small cell lung cancer. Clones were sequenced by immunoSEQ multiplex PCR, and TCRdb holds only the in-frame ones, with some missing. The table has over 30,000 clones, around 86% seen once; the top ten hold approximately 3.8%. The sample was peripheral blood, taken before any cancer treatment. The receptor set was obtained from a male donor at least 60 years old with stage III lung adenocarcinoma.

The rearrangement links TRBV5-1 to TRBJ2-4, with a possible D match to TRBD1 (5 bases). V was cut by 1 base and J by 2 bases, with 13 bases left in between. The germline gives CDR1 SGHRS, CDR2 YFSETQ. This CDR3 contains 16 residues. CDR3 nucleotides: TGCGCCAGCAGCTTGATCCCCCAGGGAACCAAAAACATTCAGTACTTC. Translating gives CASSLIPQGTKNIQYF.

Only a few counts were recorded for this clone. The V call is TRBV9, the J call TRBJ2-7; TRBD1 is a possible D gene (6 bases). Germline lookup yields CDR1 SGDLS and CDR2 YYNGEE. With 2 bases removed from V and 5 bases from J, the gap between germline ends came to 14 bases. This CDR3 is 14 amino acids long. CDR3 amino acids: CASSVQPQGNEQYF. CDR3 DNA sequence: TGTGCCAGCAGCGTTCAGCCCCAGGGGAACGAGCAGTACTTC.

This chain joins TRBV10-3 and TRBJ1-1, with D perhaps TRBD1 (5 bases). Deletions cut 3 bases from V and 5 bases from J, with 13 bases between. Germline CDR1 reads ENHRY; CDR2 reads SYGVKD. CDR3 length equals 14 residues. The CDR3: CAISDPGVGTEAFF. CDR3 nucleotide sequence: TGTGCCATCAGTGACCCGGGGGTCGGGACTGAAGCTTTCTTT.

This sequence joins TRBV5-1 and TRBJ2-1; D gene ambiguous. Trimming took off 8 bases at V and 9 bases at J, with 18 bases between the two ends. This CDR3 spans 13 amino acids. Per the germline V gene, CDR1 is SGHRS and CDR2 is YFSETQ. The CDR3 loop is CASRDPPGGEQFF. CDR3 DNA: TGCGCCAGTCGCGACCCACCAGGTGGTGAGCAGTTCTTC.

This chain uses TRBV5-1 with TRBJ2-7, with 8 positions matching TRBD1. This CDR3 has 15 residues. V was clipped by 1 base and J by 3 bases; unmatched bases: 6. CDR1 SGHRS and CDR2 YFSETQ come from the germline V gene. Here the CDR3 DNA reads TGCGCCAGCAGCTTGTCAGGGGGCTCTCTCTACGAGCAGTACTTC. It translates to CASSLSGGSLYEQYF.

V and J are TRBV5-6 and TRBJ2-6; D is possibly TRBD1 (6 bases). The germline gives CDR1 SGHDT, CDR2 YYEEEE. Trimming removed 1 base from V and 0 bases from J, with 11 bases in between. The CDR3 sequence is 17 residues long. The CDR3 DNA sequence: TGTGCCAGCAGCTTGATAGGCAGGGGCTCTGGGGCCAACGTCCTGACTTTC. Protein: CASSLIGRGSGANVLTF.

This chain links TRBV6-5 with TRBJ2-1; TRBD1 might be the D (7 bases). The CDR3 length is 16 residues. V was trimmed by 2 bases and J by 2 bases, leaving 13 bases between them. Per the germline V gene, CDR1 is MNHEY and CDR2 is SVGAGI. The CDR3 nucleotides read TGTGCCAGCAGTTACGGAGGCAGGGGGGCCTACAATGAGCAGTTCTTC. Translated, it gives CASSYGGRGAYNEQFF.

The gene calls are TRBV5-6 and TRBJ1-1, with TRBD1 matching 12 bases. After removal of 7 bases from V and 4 bases from J, the junction contained 11 bases not matched to a gene. CDR1 is SGHDT, CDR2 YYEEEE, per germline. The length of the CDR3 is 16 residues. CDR3 DNA: TGTGCCAGCGTACCTCGGGACAGGGGGCGGGTCACTGAAGCTTTCTTT. Translating gives CASVPRDRGRVTEAFF.

The V call is TRBV10-2, the J call TRBJ1-1; a weak D match, TRBD1 (5 bases). The germline V gene has CDR1 WSHSY and CDR2 SAAADI. This CDR3 has 15 residues. V was pared by 6 bases and J by 4 bases, with 18 bases between. The CDR3 DNA follows: TGCGCCAGCAGAGGGGCTGGCCGGGAGGGCACTGAAGCTTTCTTT. It yields the protein CASRGAGREGTEAFF.

The gene calls are TRBV30 and TRBJ1-2; possible D gene TRBD1, 5 bases. V dropped 2 bases and J dropped 2 bases, with 12 bases sitting between them. Germline V lookup: CDR1 GTSNPN, CDR2 SVGIG (reference sequence). The CDR3 consists of 14 residues. The DNA for the CDR3 is TGTGCCTGGAGTCCGGGGGAGGGAAACTATGGCTACACCTTC. Translated: CAWSPGEGNYGYTF.

The chain uses TRBV29-1 and TRBJ1-1, with 9 nucleotides matching TRBD1. CDR1 is SQVTM, CDR2 ANQGSEA, per germline. This CDR3 comprises 13 residues. The junction had 7 bases not matched to a gene; V was cut back by 0 bases and J by 11 bases. The CDR3 region is CSVEDRTGVMAFF. The CDR3 DNA follows: TGCAGCGTTGAAGACCGGACAGGGGTTATGGCTTTCTTT.

V is TRBV12-5 and J is TRBJ1-1; 9 positions match TRBD1. V shed 2 bases, J shed 5 bases, and the junction held 9 bases outside the gene matches. CDR1 and CDR2 from the germline V gene are LGHNT and FRNRAP. The CDR3 extends over 16 amino acids. This CDR3 reads CASGLIWDRAGTEAFF. The CDR3, as DNA: TGTGCTAGTGGTTTGATTTGGGACAGGGCGGGAACTGAAGCTTTCTTT.

This chain uses TRBV30 with TRBJ1-5; no definite D call. The CDR3 has 15 residues. Deletions cut 0 bases from V and 4 bases from J, with 13 bases between. Germline loops: CDR1 GTSNPN, CDR2 SVGIG (reference sequence). The CDR3 DNA is TGTGCCTGGAGTGTCCCGGGTATGGGGAATCAGCCCCAGCATTTT. Translation gives CAWSVPGMGNQPQHF.

This clone has only one observation. The V and J genes are TRBV27 and TRBJ1-1; D possibly corresponds to TRBD1 (6 bases). V shed 3 bases and J shed 4 bases, with 18 bases lying between them. CDR1 is MNHEY, CDR2 SMNVEV, per germline (reference sequence). The CDR3 covers 16 residues. Written as DNA, the CDR3 is TGTGCCAGCAGTTTGGGTATCACAGGGTTCGGCACTGAAGCTTTCTTT. Encoded protein: CASSLGITGFGTEAFF.

This chain links TRBV4-1 with TRBJ2-7, with D tentatively TRBD1 or TRBD2 (5 bases each). Trimming stripped 0 bases from V and 7 bases from J, with 10 bases between. CDR3 length: 13 amino acids. Germline-derived CDR1 and CDR2 are MGHRA and YSYEKL. CDR3 region: CASSQERGREQYF. The CDR3 coding sequence is TGCGCCAGCAGCCAAGAAAGGGGACGGGAGCAGTACTTC.

The rearrangement uses TRBV7-7 and TRBJ2-3; TRBD2 matches at 11 bases. J gave up 9 bases and V 5 bases, and 7 bases lay outside the gene matches. Per the germline V gene, CDR1 is SSHAT and CDR2 is FNYEAQ (reference sequence). CDR3 length equals 14 residues. The CDR3, as DNA: TGTGCCAGCAGCCGCACTAGCGGGAGAGACACGCAGTATTTT. Translating it yields CASSRTSGRDTQYF.

This chain links TRBV7-2 with TRBJ2-5; the D gene is possibly TRBD1 (6 bases). Germline V gene lookup returns CDR1 SGHTA and CDR2 FQGNSA. The CDR3 is made up of 16 amino acids. The V gene lost 3 bases and the J gene lost 0 bases, with 14 bases spanning the gap. This CDR3 reads CASSLGNGQNQETQYF. The CDR3, as DNA: TGTGCCAGCAGCTTGGGAAATGGACAGAACCAAGAGACCCAGTACTTC.

The chain combines TRBV19 with TRBJ2-1; 8 bases are shared with TRBD2. Looked up from germline, CDR1 is LNHDA and CDR2 is SQIVND (reference sequence). V lost 5 bases to trimming and J lost 8 bases; unmatched junction nucleotides: 14. This CDR3 spans 16 amino acids. This CDR3 is CASSPGGGRIVYEQFF. In DNA form, the CDR3 reads TGTGCCAGTAGTCCTGGCGGGGGGCGCATTGTATATGAGCAGTTCTTC.

The chain employs TRBV29-1 and TRBJ2-5; weak D call: TRBD1 (6 bases). V shed 2 bases and J shed 7 bases, with 14 bases lying between them. The CDR3 sequence is 13 residues long. The germline CDR1 and CDR2 sequences are SQVTM and ANQGSEA. The CDR3 loop is CSVERQGSWTQYF. The CDR3, as DNA: TGCAGCGTTGAACGTCAGGGGTCCTGGACCCAGTACTTC.

V and J are TRBV29-1 and TRBJ2-5; 8 nucleotides line up with TRBD2. With V trimmed by 8 bases and J by 4 bases, 9 bases remained unmatched. Per the germline V gene, CDR1 is SQVTM and CDR2 is ANQGSEA. The CDR3 spans 13 residues. In DNA, the CDR3 is TGCAGCCTCCGGGCGGGGGGAGGAGAGACCCAGTACTTC. Amino acid sequence: CSLRAGGGETQYF.

The chain combines TRBV27 with TRBJ2-7; TRBD1 matches at 10 bases. This CDR3 comprises 17 residues. Per the germline V gene, CDR1 is MNHEY and CDR2 is SMNVEV (reference sequence). V shed 5 bases and J 6 bases; nucleotides not matched to a gene: 16. The CDR3 DNA is TGTGCCAGCAGTCGACGGACAGGGGGGGGACGCGAGGCCGAGCAGTACTTC. This gives the protein CASSRRTGGGREAEQYF.

J is TRBJ1-6 and V is TRBV27; 9 nucleotides agree with TRBD1. V was clipped by 7 bases and J by 9 bases; unmatched bases: 4. The V gene's germline CDR1 is MNHEY and CDR2 SMNVEV (reference sequence). The CDR3 is made up of 13 amino acids. The CDR3 sequence is CASKGTGRSPLHF. In DNA, the CDR3 is TGTGCCAGCAAGGGGACAGGGCGTTCACCCCTCCACTTT.

This sequence joins TRBV25-1 and TRBJ1-1; no clear D gene. The CDR3 covers 15 residues. CDR1 and CDR2 (germline): MGHDK, SYGVNS. V was trimmed by 6 bases and J by 3 bases, leaving 17 bases between them. CDR3 region: CASSDSREADTEAFF. The CDR3 DNA is TGTGCCAGCAGCGACTCGAGAGAGGCTGACACTGAAGCTTTCTTT.

The V and J genes are TRBV4-2 and TRBJ2-3; 7 bases fit TRBD2. J gave up 0 bases and V 0 bases, and 9 bases lay outside the gene matches. This CDR3 is 18 amino acids long. The germline V gene encodes CDR1 LGHNA and CDR2 YNFKEQ. CDR3 protein: CASSQDRMAGVSTDTQYF. The CDR3 region has the DNA TGTGCCAGCAGCCAAGATCGAATGGCGGGGGTTAGCACAGATACGCAGTATTTT.

The chain has TRBV7-7 and TRBJ2-3, with D tentatively TRBD2 (6 bases). Germline CDR1 and CDR2: SSHAT and FNYEAQ (reference sequence). V was pared by 5 bases and J by 4 bases, with 10 bases between. The length of the CDR3 is 13 residues. This chain's CDR3 is CASSLRRADTQYF. The CDR3 bases are TGTGCCAGCAGCCTCAGGAGGGCAGATACGCAGTATTTT.

The chain recombines TRBV4-2 with TRBJ2-3; TRBD1 matches 8 bases. The germline V gene has CDR1 LGHNA and CDR2 YNFKEQ. The V segment lost 1 base and the J segment 2 bases; nucleotides outside the gene matches: 5. This CDR3 is built from 16 residues. The CDR3 loop reads CASSQAPGQDTDTQYF. The DNA for the CDR3 is TGTGCCAGCAGCCAAGCCCCGGGACAGGACACAGATACGCAGTATTTT.

For this clone: One junction end disagrees with the germline gene, perhaps due to a read error. The chain recombines TRBV7-2 with TRBJ2-2; D uncertain. Germline V gene sequence: CDR1 SGHTA, CDR2 FQGNSA. This CDR3 has 13 amino acids. In DNA, the CDR3 is TGTGCCAGCAGCTTACGCGCCCTTAGGCAGATGCTTTTT. This codes for CASSLRALRQMLF.

The CDR3 DNA follows: TGCGCCAGCAGCTTGAGACCCCGGGGACCTCCCGGGGAGCAGTACTTC. Amino acids: CASSLRPRGPPGEQYF. This chain joins TRBV5-1 and TRBJ2-7; D may be TRBD1 or TRBD2 (5 bases each). The CDR3 loop spans 16 amino acids. The germline CDR1 and CDR2 sequences are SGHRS and YFSETQ. Trimming removed 1 base at V and 7 bases at J, with 21 bases between.